These 5 T cell receptor beta chains share one sample of origin, sequenced in a study of blood T cell repertoires in COVID-19. TCRdb's copy holds only in-frame clones and misses some; the assay was immunoSEQ multiplex PCR. The table shows 150,000 to 180,000 clones, with around 74% occurring only once. Material: peripheral blood. These receptors were taken from a woman aged 80 or older with acute or convalescent COVID-19.

This clone was seen only a few times. CDR3 sequence (DNA): TGTGCCAGCAGCCAGAGACAGGGGTTGAGCACTGAAGCTTTCTTT. Translation gives CASSQRQGLSTEAFF. J is TRBJ1-1 and V is TRBV7-2; TRBD1 matches 8 bases. There are 15 residues in the CDR3. V lost 5 bases, J lost 4 bases, and 9 bases stayed unmatched. CDR1 is SGHTA and CDR2 is FQGNSA in the germline V gene.

This clone was seen only a few times. The chain recombines TRBV11-2 with TRBJ2-1; possibly TRBD2 for D (6 bases). This CDR3 is 13 amino acids long. The V gene's germline CDR1 is SGHAT and CDR2 FQNNGV. V was trimmed by 0 bases and J by 7 bases, leaving 7 bases between them. CDR3 sequence (DNA): TGTGCCAGCAGCTTAGATCTAGCGAATGAGCAGTTCTTC. Amino acids: CASSLDLANEQFF.

This clone was found a few times. The rearrangement uses TRBV24-1 and TRBJ2-1; TRBD2 matches at 7 bases. The CDR3 covers 16 residues. The germline CDR1 and CDR2 sequences are KGHDR and SFDVKD. V lost 3 bases, J lost 6 bases, and 10 bases stayed unmatched. The CDR3 loop reads CATSDTPSGPFNEQFF. The CDR3 nucleotides are TGTGCCACCAGTGATACCCCTAGCGGTCCTTTCAATGAGCAGTTCTTC.

This clone came up once. The chain uses TRBV30 and TRBJ2-7, with a tentative D call TRBD1 (6 bases). The CDR3 is made up of 14 amino acids. The germline V gene has CDR1 GTSNPN and CDR2 SVGIG (reference sequence). Trimming removed 4 bases from V and 3 bases from J, with 16 bases in between. CDR3 bases: TGTGCCTGGATCCCCAGGGGTCCCATCTACGAGCAGTACTTC. Amino acids: CAWIPRGPIYEQYF.

The CDR3 protein is CASSTRGGTWYEQYF. The CDR3 DNA reads as TGTGCCAGCAGCACTCGGGGGGGTACGTGGTACGAGCAGTACTTC. V gene TRBV11-2 combines with J gene TRBJ2-7; 8 bases align to TRBD2. This CDR3 contains 15 residues. Trimming cost V 5 bases and J 4 bases; bases outside gene matches: 10. The germline V gene encodes CDR1 SGHAT and CDR2 FQNNGV.